This TCR beta chain was identified in a study of PD-1 blockade in classical Hodgkin lymphoma. Assay used: immunoSEQ multiplex PCR; TCRdb lists only in-frame clones, some missing. This table holds approximately 15,000 clones, 83% found once. No patient escaped relapse after autologous stem cell transplantation, and brentuximab vedotin exposure varied. This material consisted of peripheral blood mononuclear cells (PBMCs), taken at baseline. The clonotype originates from a human donor with classical Hodgkin lymphoma.

In nucleotides, the CDR3 is TGTGCCAGTAGTATATACGGGCGGACCTATGGCTACACCTTC. Amino acid sequence: CASSIYGRTYGYTF. The chain couples TRBV19 to TRBJ1-2; D remains unclear. CDR3 length: 14 residues. Germline V lookup: CDR1 LNHDA, CDR2 SQIVND (reference sequence). Trimming shortened V by 2 bases and J by 4 bases, and 11 bases separated the two germline ends.